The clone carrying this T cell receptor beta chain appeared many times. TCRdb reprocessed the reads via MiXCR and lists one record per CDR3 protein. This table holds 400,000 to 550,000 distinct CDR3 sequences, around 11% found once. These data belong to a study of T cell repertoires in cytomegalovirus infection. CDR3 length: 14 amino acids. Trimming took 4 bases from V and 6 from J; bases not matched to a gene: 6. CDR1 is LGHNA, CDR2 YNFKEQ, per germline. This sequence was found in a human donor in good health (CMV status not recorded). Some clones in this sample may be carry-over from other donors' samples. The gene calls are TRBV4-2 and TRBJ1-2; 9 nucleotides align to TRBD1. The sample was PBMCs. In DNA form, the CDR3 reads TGTGCCAGCAGCCTAGGGACAGGGACGAATGGCTACACCTTC. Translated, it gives CASSLGTGTNGYTF.